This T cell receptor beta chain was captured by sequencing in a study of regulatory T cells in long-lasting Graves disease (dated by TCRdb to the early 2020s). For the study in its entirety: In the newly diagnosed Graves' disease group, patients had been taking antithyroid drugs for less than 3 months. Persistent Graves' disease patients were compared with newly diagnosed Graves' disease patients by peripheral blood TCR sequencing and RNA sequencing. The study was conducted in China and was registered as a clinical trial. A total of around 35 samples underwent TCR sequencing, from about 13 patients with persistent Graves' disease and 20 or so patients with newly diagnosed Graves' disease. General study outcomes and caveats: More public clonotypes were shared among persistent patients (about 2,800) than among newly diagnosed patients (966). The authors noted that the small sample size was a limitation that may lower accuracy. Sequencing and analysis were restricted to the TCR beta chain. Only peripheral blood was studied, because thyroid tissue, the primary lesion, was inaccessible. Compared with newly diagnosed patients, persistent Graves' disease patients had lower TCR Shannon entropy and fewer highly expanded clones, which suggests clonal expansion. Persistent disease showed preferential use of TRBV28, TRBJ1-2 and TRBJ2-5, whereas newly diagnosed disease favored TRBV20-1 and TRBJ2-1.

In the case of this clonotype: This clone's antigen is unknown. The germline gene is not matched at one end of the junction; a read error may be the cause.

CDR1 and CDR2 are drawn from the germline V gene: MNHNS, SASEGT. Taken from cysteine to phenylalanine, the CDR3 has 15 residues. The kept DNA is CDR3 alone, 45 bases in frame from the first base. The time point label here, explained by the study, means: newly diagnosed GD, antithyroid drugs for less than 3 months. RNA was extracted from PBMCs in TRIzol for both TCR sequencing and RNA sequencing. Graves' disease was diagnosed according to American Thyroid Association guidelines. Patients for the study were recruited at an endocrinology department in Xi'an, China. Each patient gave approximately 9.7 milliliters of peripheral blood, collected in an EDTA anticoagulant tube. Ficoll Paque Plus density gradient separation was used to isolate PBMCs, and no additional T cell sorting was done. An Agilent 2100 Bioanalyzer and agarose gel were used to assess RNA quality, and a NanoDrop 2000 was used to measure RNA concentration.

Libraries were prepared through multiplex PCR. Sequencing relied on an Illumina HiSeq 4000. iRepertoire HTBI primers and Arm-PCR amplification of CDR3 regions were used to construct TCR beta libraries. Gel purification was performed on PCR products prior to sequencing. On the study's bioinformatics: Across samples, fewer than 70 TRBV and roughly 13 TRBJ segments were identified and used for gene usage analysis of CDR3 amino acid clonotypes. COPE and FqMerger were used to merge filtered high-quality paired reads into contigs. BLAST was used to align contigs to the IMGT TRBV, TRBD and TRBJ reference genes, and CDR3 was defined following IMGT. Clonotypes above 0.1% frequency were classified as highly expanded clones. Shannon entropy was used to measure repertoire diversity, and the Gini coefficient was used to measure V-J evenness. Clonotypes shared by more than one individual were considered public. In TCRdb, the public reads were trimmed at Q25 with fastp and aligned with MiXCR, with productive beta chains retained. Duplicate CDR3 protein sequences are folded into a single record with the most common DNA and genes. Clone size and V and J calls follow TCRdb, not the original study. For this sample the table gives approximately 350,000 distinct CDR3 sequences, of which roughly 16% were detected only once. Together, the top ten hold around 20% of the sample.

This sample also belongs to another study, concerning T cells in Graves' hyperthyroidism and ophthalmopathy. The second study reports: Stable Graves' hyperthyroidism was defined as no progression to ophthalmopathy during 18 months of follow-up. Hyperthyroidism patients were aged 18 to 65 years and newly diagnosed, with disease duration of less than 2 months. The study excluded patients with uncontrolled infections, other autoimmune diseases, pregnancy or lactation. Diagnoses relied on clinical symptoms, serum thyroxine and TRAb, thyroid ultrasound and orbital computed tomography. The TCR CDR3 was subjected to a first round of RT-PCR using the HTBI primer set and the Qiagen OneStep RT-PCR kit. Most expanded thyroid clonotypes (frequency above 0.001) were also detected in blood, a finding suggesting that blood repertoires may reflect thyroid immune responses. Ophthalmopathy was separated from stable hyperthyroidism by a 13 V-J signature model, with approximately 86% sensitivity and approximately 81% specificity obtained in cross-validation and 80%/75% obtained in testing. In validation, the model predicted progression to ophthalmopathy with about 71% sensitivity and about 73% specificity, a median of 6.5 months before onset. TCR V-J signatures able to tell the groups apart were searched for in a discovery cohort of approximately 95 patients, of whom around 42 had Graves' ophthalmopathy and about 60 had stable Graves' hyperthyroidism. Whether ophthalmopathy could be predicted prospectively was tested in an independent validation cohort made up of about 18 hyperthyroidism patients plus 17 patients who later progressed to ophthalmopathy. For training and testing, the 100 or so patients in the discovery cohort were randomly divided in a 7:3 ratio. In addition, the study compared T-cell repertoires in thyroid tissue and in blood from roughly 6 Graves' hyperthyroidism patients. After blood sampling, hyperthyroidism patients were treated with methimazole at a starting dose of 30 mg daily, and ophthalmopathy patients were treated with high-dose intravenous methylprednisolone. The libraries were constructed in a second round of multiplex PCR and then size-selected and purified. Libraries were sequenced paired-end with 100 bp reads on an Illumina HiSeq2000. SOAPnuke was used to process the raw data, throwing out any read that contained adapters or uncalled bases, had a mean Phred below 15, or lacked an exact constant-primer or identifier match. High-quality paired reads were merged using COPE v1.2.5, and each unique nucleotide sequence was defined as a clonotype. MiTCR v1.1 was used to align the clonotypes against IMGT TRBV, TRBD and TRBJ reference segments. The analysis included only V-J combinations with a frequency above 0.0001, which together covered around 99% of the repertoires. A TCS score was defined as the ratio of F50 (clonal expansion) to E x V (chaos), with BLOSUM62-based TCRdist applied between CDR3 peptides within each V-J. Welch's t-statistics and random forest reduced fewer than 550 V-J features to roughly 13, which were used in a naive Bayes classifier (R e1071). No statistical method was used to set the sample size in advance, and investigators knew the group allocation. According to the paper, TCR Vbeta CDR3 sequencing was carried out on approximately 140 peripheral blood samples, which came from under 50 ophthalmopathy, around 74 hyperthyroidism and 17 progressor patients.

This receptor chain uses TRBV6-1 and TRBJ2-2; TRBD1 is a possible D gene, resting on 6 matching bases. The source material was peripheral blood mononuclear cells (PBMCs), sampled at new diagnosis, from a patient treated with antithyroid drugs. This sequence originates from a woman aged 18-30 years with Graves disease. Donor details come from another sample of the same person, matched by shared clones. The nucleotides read TGTACCAGCATAAGTCGGACAGCGAACACCGGGGAGCTGTTTTTT. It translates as CTSISRTANTGELFF.